The next 24 T cell receptor beta chains were all read from a single sample in a study of cytomegalovirus exposure and HLA in healthy donors. Both 60 Vbeta primers and 13 Jbeta primers went into the PCR. Clones were read by immunoSEQ multiplex PCR, and TCRdb kept only the in-frame ones, dropping some. The sample shows 98,000 or so clones, roughly four fifths of them seen only once. The sample consisted of PBMCs. Receptor source: a female donor in good health and CMV-seronegative.

The chain has TRBV7-8 and TRBJ1-2; D call uncertain. V lost 3 bases, J lost 6 bases, and 14 bases lay in between. Germline CDR1 SGHVS, CDR2 FQNEAQ. The CDR3 runs to 14 residues. The CDR3 DNA reads TGTGCCAGCAGCTTCCCTCCCCCCCCTGATGGCTACACCTTC. Encoded protein: CASSFPPPPDGYTF.

The count of this clone is one. The J gene is TRBJ2-7, the V gene TRBV6-6; TRBD2 might be the D (5 bases). The CDR3 is 14 amino acids. Deletions cut 5 bases from V and 3 bases from J, with 14 bases between. Germline CDR1 reads MNHNY; CDR2 reads SVGAGI (reference sequence). CDR3 sequence reads: CASSEGPTRYEQYF. The CDR3 DNA follows: TGTGCCAGCAGTGAGGGCCCTACCCGCTACGAGCAGTACTTC.

About this clone: The junction departs from the called germline gene at one end, perhaps through a read error. The chain carries TRBV7-9 and TRBJ2-7; 9 nucleotides align to TRBD1. CDR3 length equals 16 residues. CDR1 and CDR2 from the germline V gene are SEHNR and FQNEAQ (reference sequence). The chain's CDR3 is CSSSLWGQGGFYEQYF. In DNA form, the CDR3 reads TGTTCCAGCAGCTTATGGGGACAGGGAGGGTTCTACGAGCAGTACTTC.

V is TRBV5-1 and J is TRBJ1-3; D is ambiguous. Germline assignment: CDR1 SGHRS and CDR2 YFSETQ. The CDR3 contains 15 residues. The germline V and J ends were trimmed by 7 bases and 0 bases, with 14 bases remaining between them. The CDR3 loop reads CASSVERSSGNTIYF. The CDR3 region has the DNA TGCGCCAGCTCGGTCGAGAGAAGCTCTGGAAACACCATATATTTT.

The CDR3: CASSSSTGDNTEAFF. For the CDR3, the DNA is TGTGCCAGCAGCTCATCGACAGGGGATAACACTGAAGCTTTCTTT. This chain links TRBV7-3 with TRBJ1-1; 8 nucleotides agree with TRBD1. V lost 4 bases and J lost 2; bases outside the gene matches: 6. The CDR3 loop spans 15 amino acids. Germline V gene sequence: CDR1 SGHTA, CDR2 FQGTGA.

This chain connects TRBV29-1 to TRBJ2-2, with TRBD2 as a possible D gene (5 bases). The CDR3 runs to 14 residues. Germline CDR1 and CDR2: SQVTM and ANQGSEA. Deletions cut 3 bases from V and 3 bases from J, with 11 bases between. DNA for the CDR3: TGCAGCGTTGATTTAGCGATGCACACCGGGGAGCTGTTTTTT. This codes for CSVDLAMHTGELFF.

Concerning this clone: The junction shows a germline mismatch at one end, possibly a read error. This chain links TRBV7-9 with TRBJ2-2; 9 nucleotides match TRBD1. Germline V lookup: CDR1 SEHNR, CDR2 FQNEAQ (reference sequence). CDR3 length: 16 residues. DNA of the CDR3: TGTGCCAGCAGCTCACGTGGGACAGGGAATATCGGGGAGCTGCTTTTT. Amino acids: CASSSRGTGNIGELLF.

This chain joins TRBV14 and TRBJ2-2; tentatively, D is TRBD1 (6 bases). The germline V gene encodes CDR1 SGHDN and CDR2 FVKESK. The V and J ends lost 4 bases and 6 bases respectively, with 15 bases between them. CDR3 size: 15 residues. This CDR3 is CASSPYRVWSGELFF. The CDR3 nucleotides read TGTGCCAGCAGCCCATACAGGGTGTGGTCCGGGGAGCTGTTTTTT.

This sequence joins TRBV6-1 and TRBJ2-3, with 8 bases identical to TRBD2. CDR1 is MNHNS, CDR2 SASEGT, per germline. CDR3 length: 16 residues. The V gene end was trimmed by 1 base and the J gene end by 6 bases; junction bases not matched to a gene: 9. The CDR3 DNA reads TGTGCCAGCAGTGAAGTCGGGGGGGCCGGAGTTGATACGCAGTATTTT. This encodes CASSEVGGAGVDTQYF.

The J gene is TRBJ2-7, the V gene TRBV5-1; 8 bases match TRBD1. The CDR3 loop spans 14 amino acids. J lost 2 bases, V lost 4 bases, and 5 bases had no gene match. The germline gives CDR1 SGHRS, CDR2 YFSETQ. Here the CDR3 DNA reads TGCGCCAGCAGCACTACAGGGGGGACCTACGAGCAGTACTTC. This sequence encodes CASSTTGGTYEQYF.

This clone occurred once. The chain employs TRBV19 and TRBJ1-6; D uncertain. The CDR3 has 14 amino acids. The germline V gene encodes CDR1 LNHDA and CDR2 SQIVND (reference sequence). The germline V and J ends were trimmed by 6 bases and 7 bases, with 13 bases remaining between them. The CDR3, as DNA: TGTGCCAGTAGAGACACAGAAGGAAATTCACCCCTCCACTTT. Protein: CASRDTEGNSPLHF.

V gene TRBV6-1 combines with J gene TRBJ2-3; the match to TRBD2 covers 11 bases. The V segment lost 3 bases and the J segment 2 bases; nucleotides outside the gene matches: 4. Per germline, CDR1 MNHNS and CDR2 SASEGT. The CDR3 has 16 residues. In DNA, the CDR3 is TGTGCCAGCAGTGAGGGACTAGCGGAATCCACAGATACGCAGTATTTT. Translation gives CASSEGLAESTDTQYF.

V is TRBV19 and J is TRBJ2-1; 14 bases are shared with TRBD2. CDR1 and CDR2 (germline): LNHDA, SQIVND (reference sequence). V dropped 3 bases and J dropped 9; count of bases not matched to a gene: 10. The CDR3 contains 17 residues. The DNA of the CDR3 is TGTGCCAGTAGTATGGGACTAGCGGGGGACCCGTGGGGTGAGCAGTTCTTC. It codes for CASSMGLAGDPWGEQFF.

The chain employs TRBV15 and TRBJ2-7, with D possibly being TRBD1 (5 bases). Germline loops: CDR1 LNHNV, CDR2 YYDKDF (reference sequence). Between the trimmed V and J ends, which lost 0 bases and 6 bases, there was a span of 15 bases. The CDR3 has 15 amino acids. The CDR3 bases are TGTGCCACCAGCAGAGATCCAGTCCAGGGTTCCGAGCAGTACTTC. This codes for CATSRDPVQGSEQYF. The full variable domain, rest sourced from reference TRBV15 and TRBJ2-7, is DAMVIQNPRYQVTQFGKPVTLSCSQTLNHNVMYWYQQKSSQAPKLLFHYYDKDFNNEADTPDNFQSRRPNTSFCFLDIRSPGLGDTAMYLCATSRDPVQGSEQYFGPGTRLTVT.

The CDR3 here is CSALGERGGLYEQYF. CDR3 nucleotides: TGCAGCGCCCTGGGAGAGCGGGGGGGCCTCTACGAGCAGTACTTC. V usage is TRBV29-1 and J usage is TRBJ2-7, with 10 bases aligning to TRBD2. J gave up 3 bases and V 7 bases, and 12 bases lay outside the gene matches. This CDR3 is built from 15 residues. Germline V gene lookup returns CDR1 SQVTM and CDR2 ANQGSEA.

This sequence joins TRBV7-3 and TRBJ1-6; weak D call: TRBD1 (6 bases). The ends were cut back, 8 bases at V and 5 bases at J, with 10 bases in the middle. The CDR3 is 13 amino acids. CDR1 is SGHTA, CDR2 FQGTGA, per germline. The CDR3 sequence: CASRTGNNSPLHF. DNA of the CDR3: TGTGCCAGCCGCACAGGGAATAATTCACCCCTCCACTTT.

The chain couples TRBV7-9 to TRBJ1-2; 10 nucleotides agree with TRBD1. CDR1 SEHNR and CDR2 FQNEAQ come from the germline V gene (reference sequence). The CDR3 is made up of 14 amino acids. V lost 3 bases, J lost 9 bases, and 7 bases stayed unmatched. CDR3 DNA sequence: TGTGCCAGCAGCTTGGGACAGGGGTGTTGTAGCTACACCTTC. It translates to CASSLGQGCCSYTF.

This chain uses TRBV2 with TRBJ2-2, with D tentatively TRBD1 (5 bases). The germline V and J ends were trimmed by 7 bases and 2 bases, with 11 bases remaining between them. This CDR3 is built from 14 residues. Germline assignment: CDR1 SNHLY and CDR2 FYNNEI. The CDR3 coding sequence is TGTGCCAGCAACCTAGACAGAAACACCGGGGAGCTGTTTTTT. Its translation is CASNLDRNTGELFF.

The V gene is TRBV6-6, the J gene TRBJ1-1; weak D call: TRBD1 (6 bases). This CDR3 contains 14 residues. Germline V lookup: CDR1 MNHNY, CDR2 SVGAGI (reference sequence). The germline V and J ends were trimmed by 6 bases and 4 bases, with 15 bases remaining between them. The CDR3 sequence is CASRTGGQGTEAFF. The CDR3 region has the DNA TGTGCCAGCAGAACGGGGGGGCAGGGCACTGAAGCTTTCTTT.

The chain links TRBV7-3 to TRBJ2-3; 8 bases match TRBD2. In germline, CDR1 is SGHTA, CDR2 FQGTGA. After removal of 0 bases from V and 5 bases from J, the junction contained 7 bases not matched to a gene. CDR3 length: 16 residues. The CDR3 DNA sequence: TGTGCCAGCAGCTTAACTGGCGGGGGGCGGAAAGATACGCAGTATTTT. Protein: CASSLTGGGRKDTQYF. Full variable domain (rest looked up from reference TRBV7-3 and TRBJ2-3): GAGVSQTPSNKVTEKGKYVELRCDPISGHTALYWYRQSLGQGPEFLIYFQGTGAADDSGLPNDRFFAVRPEGSVSTLKIQRTERGDSAVYLCASSLTGGGRKDTQYFGPGTRLTVL.

J is TRBJ2-7 and V is TRBV9; TRBD1 matches 10 bases. There are 12 residues in the CDR3. Germline-derived CDR1 and CDR2 are SGDLS and YYNGEE. Trimming cost V 4 bases and J 7 bases; bases outside gene matches: 2. The CDR3 nucleotides read TGTGCCAGCAGCTCGGGACAGGGGGAGCAGTACTTC. Protein: CASSSGQGEQYF.

This clone has just a few counts. The rearrangement uses TRBV5-6 and TRBJ1-6; TRBD1 matches at 10 bases. The CDR3 length is 17 residues. V shed 2 bases and J 3 bases; nucleotides not matched to a gene: 5. Germline loops: CDR1 SGHDT, CDR2 YYEEEE. The CDR3: CASSFSWTGGYNSPLHF. CDR3 bases: TGTGCCAGCAGCTTTAGTTGGACAGGGGGCTATAATTCACCCCTCCACTTT.

This clone was seen only once. The genes are TRBV11-2 and TRBJ2-3, with D possibly matching TRBD2 (5 bases). This CDR3 region has 13 residues. Trimming removed 7 bases at V and 8 bases at J, with 16 bases between. Germline V gene data show CDR1 as SGHAT and CDR2 as FQNNGV. CDR3 region: CASNPFEDFTQYF. The CDR3 nucleotides are TGTGCCAGCAACCCATTTGAGGACTTTACGCAGTATTTT.

The sample holds a few counts of this clone. The chain employs TRBV6-4 and TRBJ2-2; TRBD1 matches 10 bases. The CDR3 spans 15 residues. J was trimmed by 5 bases and V by 6 bases; bases with no gene match: 6. CDR1 MRHNA and CDR2 SNTAGT come from the germline V gene. CDR3 in amino acids: CASSPRQGATGELFF. The CDR3 bases are TGTGCCAGCAGCCCGCGACAGGGGGCTACCGGGGAGCTGTTTTTT.